Below are 18 T cell receptor beta chains sequenced from a single sample in a study of T cells in Graves' hyperthyroidism and ophthalmopathy. Researchers took RNA transcripts and amplified the TCR beta CDR3 regions from them. HTBI primers drove first-round RT-PCR of the TCR CDR3. In TCRdb, the multiplex PCR reads were re-called with MiXCR into one record per CDR3 protein. The top ten hold around 28% of the sample, which has roughly 240,000 distinct CDR3 sequences, about 16% seen once. The sample consisted of blood. The origin of the receptors is a woman under 30 with Graves' ophthalmopathy.

V is TRBV2 and J is TRBJ2-3; 11 nucleotides align to TRBD2. Unmatched junction bases numbered 10, after V lost 5 bases and J lost 6 bases. The V gene's germline CDR1 is SNHLY and CDR2 FYNNEI. This CDR3 contains 16 residues. In DNA form, the CDR3 reads TGTGCCAGCAGTCCCCACGCTAGCGGGGGGCGGGATACGCAGTATTTT. Encoded protein: CASSPHASGGRDTQYF. The entire variable domain, with the rest obtained from reference TRBV2 and TRBJ2-3, is as follows: EPEVTQTPSHQVTQMGQEVILRCVPISNHLYFYWYRQILGQKVEFLVSFYNNEISEKSEIFDDQFSVERPDGSNFTLKIRSTKLEDSAMYFCASSPHASGGRDTQYFGPGTRLTVL.

The table lists this clonotype with many counts. The chain links TRBV5-1 to TRBJ2-7, with D tentatively TRBD1 (5 bases). V dropped 2 bases and J dropped 0 bases, with 15 bases sitting between them. The CDR3 extends over 16 amino acids. Germline V gene lookup returns CDR1 SGHRS and CDR2 YFSETQ. CDR3 loop: CASSFAGQGSSYEQYF. Here the CDR3 DNA reads TGCGCCAGCAGCTTCGCCGGCCAGGGTAGCTCCTACGAGCAGTACTTC.

This clonotype has at least ten counts. One junction end disagrees with the germline gene, perhaps due to a read error. The J gene is TRBJ2-5, the V gene TRBV2; 8 bases agree with TRBD2. This CDR3 region has 15 residues. Germline assignment: CDR1 SNHLY and CDR2 FYNNEI. CDR3 coding DNA: TGTGCCAGCAGTCAAGAGCGGGAGAATAAAGAGGCCCAGTACTTC. Translated, it gives CASSQERENKEAQYF. The entire variable domain, with the rest obtained from reference TRBV2 and TRBJ2-5, is as follows: EPEVTQTPSHQVTQMGQEVILRCVPISNHLYFYWYRQILGQKVEFLVSFYNNEISEKSEIFDDQFSVERPDGSNFTLKIRSTKLEDSAMYFCASSQERENKEAQYFGPGTRLLVL.

This clonotype has at least ten counts. A clone one base away is much larger, so this may be a read error. The chain employs TRBV2 and TRBJ1-2, with a tentative D call TRBD1 (5 bases). The length of the CDR3 is 14 residues. In germline, CDR1 is SNHLY, CDR2 FYNNEI. The chain's CDR3 is CPSQGPGEMYGYTF. The CDR3 nucleotides are TGTCCCAGCCAAGGGCCGGGGGAGATGTATGGCTACACCTTC.

This clonotype has at least ten counts. The chain recombines TRBV20-1 with TRBJ2-2, with 11 bases lining up with TRBD2. J was trimmed by 3 bases and V by 4 bases; bases with no gene match: 16. The CDR3 consists of 19 residues. Germline assignment: CDR1 DFQATT and CDR2 SNEGSKA (reference sequence). In DNA form, the CDR3 reads TGCAGTGCTATTTTTCCTAGCGGGGGGCCGGAGAGGGACACCGGGGAGCTGTTTTTT. Translation gives CSAIFPSGGPERDTGELFF.

This clonotype was seen repeatedly, ten times or more. The rearrangement joins TRBV12-3 or TRBV12-4 to TRBJ2-2; 7 bases match TRBD1. The CDR3 sequence is 15 residues long. Trimming took 6 bases from V and 4 from J; bases not matched to a gene: 8. The CDR3 coding sequence is TGTGCCAGCAGGACCCGACAGGGATCCACCGGGGAGCTGTTTTTT. Translating gives CASRTRQGSTGELFF.

This clonotype was observed at least ten times. V gene TRBV4-1 combines with J gene TRBJ1-1; D unclear. This CDR3 is built from 13 residues. In germline, CDR1 is MGHRA, CDR2 YSYEKL. The V end was cut by 1 base, the J end by 3 bases, with 6 bases between. In nucleotides, the CDR3 is TGCGCCAGCAGCCAAGTAGTGTACACTGAAGCTTTCTTT. This translates into CASSQVVYTEAFF.

V and J are TRBV28 and TRBJ2-1, with TRBD2 matching over 8 bases. The CDR3 contains 15 residues. The V segment lost 6 bases and the J segment 3 bases; nucleotides outside the gene matches: 7. Germline CDR1 MDHEN, CDR2 SYDVKM. In nucleotides, the CDR3 is TGTGCCAGCAGCCAGCGGGGGACTTTCTACAATGAGCAGTTCTTC. It specifies CASSQRGTFYNEQFF.

As for this clonotype: This may arise from a read error, as a much more abundant clone is one base away. V and J are TRBV5-1 and TRBJ2-5; 9 nucleotides match TRBD2. Germline V gene sequence: CDR1 SGHRS, CDR2 YFSETQ. J gave up 5 bases and V 2 bases, and 10 bases lay outside the gene matches. CDR3 size: 16 residues. CDR3: CASSFTGGRAGETQYF. The DNA for the CDR3 is TGCGCCAGCAGCTTTACTGGCGGGAGGGCCGGGGAGACCCAGTACTTC.

In its sample, this clonotype was seen many times. V and J are TRBV7-2 and TRBJ1-1; D gene ambiguous. The CDR3 totals 14 residues. Germline V gene data show CDR1 as SGHTA and CDR2 as FQGNSA. With 5 bases removed from V and 4 bases from J, the gap between germline ends came to 14 bases. CDR3 in DNA: TGTGCCAGCAGCCCAAGGACGGTCGGCACTGAAGCTTTCTTT. Translated, it gives CASSPRTVGTEAFF.

V is TRBV20-1 and J is TRBJ1-2, with 7 bases lining up with TRBD1. The CDR3 runs 13 residues. The V segment lost 3 bases and the J segment 5 bases; nucleotides outside the gene matches: 6. CDR1 is DFQATT, CDR2 SNEGSKA, per germline (reference sequence). CDR3 sequence: CSASPGQYYGYTF. Written as DNA, the CDR3 is TGCAGTGCTAGCCCGGGACAGTATTATGGCTACACCTTC.

This clonotype was seen ten or more times. The V call is TRBV20-1, the J call TRBJ1-6, with a tentative D call TRBD1 (5 bases). The CDR3 is 15 amino acids. Germline lookup yields CDR1 DFQATT and CDR2 SNEGSKA (reference sequence). V was clipped by 3 bases and J by 0 bases, with 9 bases between them. The CDR3 loop reads CSARDTHSYNSPLHF. CDR3 sequence (DNA): TGCAGTGCTAGGGACACTCACTCCTATAATTCACCCCTCCACTTT.

The J gene is TRBJ2-1, the V gene TRBV7-9, with 7 bases aligning to TRBD2. Per the germline V gene, CDR1 is SEHNR and CDR2 is FQNEAQ (reference sequence). V lost 3 bases and J lost 2; bases outside the gene matches: 4. The CDR3 covers 15 residues. The CDR3 DNA sequence: TGTGCCAGCAGCTTGGACGGGAGGCCCTACAATGAGCAGTTCTTC. It is translated as CASSLDGRPYNEQFF.

The table lists this clonotype with a few counts. J is TRBJ1-2 and V is TRBV12-3 or TRBV12-4; a weak D match, TRBD1 (6 bases). This CDR3 spans 16 amino acids. Trimming pared 5 bases from V and 7 bases from J, leaving 23 bases between. The DNA for the CDR3 is TGTGCCAGCAGTCTTAGTTACGGAGGGGGGTGGGGTGGCTACACCTTC. Residues: CASSLSYGGGWGGYTF.

With respect to this clonotype: Compared with germline, one end of the junction differs, possibly owing to a read error. The V and J genes are TRBV9 and TRBJ1-4; D is possibly TRBD1 (5 bases). Per the germline V gene, CDR1 is SGDLS and CDR2 is YYNGEE. The CDR3 loop spans 14 amino acids. The CDR3 sequence: CAGSRDLEGEKLFF. Written as DNA, the CDR3 is TGTGCCGGCAGCCGGGACCTTGAGGGTGAAAAACTGTTTTTT.

This clonotype was picked up many times. This sequence joins TRBV14 and TRBJ1-4; D is possibly TRBD1 (5 bases). Germline CDR1 and CDR2: SGHDN and FVKESK. Trimming cost V 5 bases and J 4 bases, with 14 bases left between them. This CDR3 has 15 residues. The CDR3: CASSSSGTYNEKLFF. CDR3 bases: TGTGCCAGCAGCTCTTCCGGGACCTATAATGAAAAACTGTTTTTT.

This chain connects TRBV11-2 to TRBJ2-1; D is possibly TRBD1 or TRBD2 (5 bases each). The CDR3 extends over 16 amino acids. Germline CDR1 SGHAT, CDR2 FQNNGV. V was clipped by 1 base and J by 7 bases, with 17 bases between them. CDR3 DNA sequence: TGTGCCAGCAGCTTAGGCCGTGGGGGACCTTTGAATGAGCAGTTCTTC. It yields the protein CASSLGRGGPLNEQFF.

Ten or more counts support this clonotype. The rearrangement links TRBV7-8 to TRBJ2-7; 9 bases are a match to TRBD2. V dropped 3 bases and J dropped 7; count of bases not matched to a gene: 10. This CDR3 is built from 15 residues. The germline CDR1 and CDR2 sequences are SGHVS and FQNEAQ. CDR3 sequence (DNA): TGTGCCAGCAGCTTTCAGGGTAGCGGGGGCGGGGAGCAGTACTTC. This codes for CASSFQGSGGGEQYF.